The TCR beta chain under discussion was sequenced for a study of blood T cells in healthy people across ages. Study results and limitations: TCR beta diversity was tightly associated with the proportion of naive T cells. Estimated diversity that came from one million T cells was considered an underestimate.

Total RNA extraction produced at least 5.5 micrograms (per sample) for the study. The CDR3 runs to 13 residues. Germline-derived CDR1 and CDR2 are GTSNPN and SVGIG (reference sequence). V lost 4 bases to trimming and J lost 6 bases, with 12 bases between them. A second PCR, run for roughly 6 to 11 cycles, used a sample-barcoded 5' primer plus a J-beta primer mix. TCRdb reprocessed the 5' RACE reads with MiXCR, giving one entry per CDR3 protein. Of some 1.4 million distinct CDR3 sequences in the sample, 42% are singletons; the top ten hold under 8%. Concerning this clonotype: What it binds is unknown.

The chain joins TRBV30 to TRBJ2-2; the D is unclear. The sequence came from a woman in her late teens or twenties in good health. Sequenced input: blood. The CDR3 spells CAWTLRPAGELFF. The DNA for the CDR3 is TGTGCCTGGACCCTCCGTCCCGCCGGGGAGCTGTTTTTT.